This entry lists 16 T cell receptor beta chains sequenced from one sample in a study of PD-L1 blockade in urothelial cancer. Libraries were prepared by immunoSEQ multiplex PCR; TCRdb keeps only in-frame clonotypes and omits some of them. The sample yields 45,000 or so clones, 82% seen once. Material: PBMCs, obtained around atezolizumab (anti-PD-L1) treatment. The origin of the receptors is a man between 65 and 79 years old with urothelial cancer.

The chain has TRBV5-4 and TRBJ2-7, with D perhaps matching TRBD1 (6 bases). Germline loops: CDR1 SGHNT, CDR2 YYREEE (reference sequence). This CDR3 has 15 residues. The V end was cut by 4 bases, the J end by 1 base, with 15 bases between. The CDR3 is CASSGGPGRSYEQYF. The CDR3, as DNA: TGTGCCAGCAGCGGGGGCCCGGGCCGGTCCTACGAGCAGTACTTC.

This chain joins TRBV18 and TRBJ1-2, with 7 bases identical to TRBD1. This CDR3 has 13 amino acids. V lost 3 bases to trimming and J lost 8 bases; unmatched junction nucleotides: 6. Looked up from germline, CDR1 is KGHSH and CDR2 is LQKENI. The CDR3 protein is CASSPGTELGYTF. As DNA, the CDR3 is TGTGCCAGCTCACCGGGGACAGAACTCGGCTACACCTTC.

This chain connects TRBV29-1 to TRBJ2-2; 7 nucleotides match TRBD2. Germline V CDR1 and CDR2: SQVTM, ANQGSEA. The CDR3 has 16 residues. J gave up 3 bases and V 7 bases, and 14 bases lay outside the gene matches. The CDR3 loop is CSAPGGNRMHTGELFF. The CDR3 DNA is TGCAGCGCCCCGGGGGGTAATAGGATGCACACCGGGGAGCTGTTTTTT.

V and J are TRBV4-3 and TRBJ2-2; 7 bases line up with TRBD2. CDR1 and CDR2 from the germline V gene are LGHNA and YSLEER. The junction had 8 bases not matched to a gene; V was cut back by 3 bases and J by 4 bases. The CDR3 runs to 16 residues. CDR3 loop: CASSHAALAATGELFF. DNA for the CDR3: TGCGCCAGCAGCCATGCAGCTCTAGCGGCCACCGGGGAGCTGTTTTTT.

This chain joins TRBV11-2 and TRBJ2-3; a possible D gene is TRBD1 (5 bases). Germline V lookup: CDR1 SGHAT, CDR2 FQNNGV. Trimming removed 3 bases at V and 8 bases at J, with 18 bases between. The CDR3 length is 15 residues. CDR3 bases: TGTGCCAGCAGCTTGAATCAGGGCGGCTTGGGTACGCAGTATTTT. As protein: CASSLNQGGLGTQYF.

The CDR3 is CASRPPPGLAGLPTQYF. CDR3 DNA sequence: TGTGCCAGCAGACCCCCCCCGGGACTAGCGGGCTTGCCTACGCAGTATTTT. The gene calls are TRBV2 and TRBJ2-3; 12 bases line up with TRBD2. The CDR3 runs 17 residues. J lost 8 bases, V lost 6 bases, and 15 bases had no gene match. Germline CDR1 SNHLY, CDR2 FYNNEI.

This chain uses TRBV5-4 with TRBJ1-2; TRBD1 matches at 8 bases. Germline V CDR1 and CDR2: SGHNT, YYREEE (reference sequence). There are 15 residues in the CDR3. The V segment lost 2 bases and the J segment 4 bases; nucleotides outside the gene matches: 7. The CDR3 DNA reads TGTGCCAGCAGCTTTCAGGGGGCGCGGGGCTATGGCTACACCTTC. Amino acids: CASSFQGARGYGYTF.

The chain is built from TRBV27 and TRBJ2-7; D is undetermined. Germline lookup yields CDR1 MNHEY and CDR2 SMNVEV (reference sequence). V shed 7 bases and J shed 10 bases, with 5 bases lying between them. The CDR3 length is 8 residues. For the CDR3, the DNA is TGTGCCAGCATAGCCCAGTACTTC. Protein: CASIAQYF.

The J gene is TRBJ1-2, the V gene TRBV2; 8 bases map to TRBD1. Trimming cost V 4 bases and J 5 bases; bases outside gene matches: 3. Looked up from germline, CDR1 is SNHLY and CDR2 is FYNNEI. The length of the CDR3 is 13 residues. Here the CDR3 DNA reads TGTGCCAGCAGTGGGACAGGGTGGTATGGCTACACCTTC. Translated, it gives CASSGTGWYGYTF.

This clone was counted once. The rearrangement links TRBV30 to TRBJ2-1; perhaps TRBD2 as D (6 bases). Germline CDR1 and CDR2: GTSNPN and SVGIG (reference sequence). This CDR3 comprises 13 residues. The V and J ends lost 2 bases and 8 bases respectively, with 13 bases between them. This chain's CDR3 is CAWSTRPGDEQFF. DNA of the CDR3: TGTGCCTGGAGTACCCGCCCGGGGGATGAGCAGTTCTTC.

The chain recombines TRBV7-6 with TRBJ2-1; TRBD1 matches at 9 bases. Germline trimming cut 7 bases from V and 4 bases from J; bases unmatched to any gene: 11. This CDR3 is built from 16 residues. Germline lookup yields CDR1 SGHVS and CDR2 FNYEAQ. The CDR3 here is CASTLTGGGLYNEQFF. CDR3 DNA: TGTGCCAGCACCCTGACAGGGGGTGGGCTATACAATGAGCAGTTCTTC.

The J gene is TRBJ2-5, the V gene TRBV5-1; TRBD2 aligns across 16 bases. The CDR3 is made up of 17 amino acids. The V gene's germline CDR1 is SGHRS and CDR2 YFSETQ. Germline trimming cut 4 bases from V and 0 bases from J; bases unmatched to any gene: 3. CDR3 loop: CASSGGLAGGNQETQYF. The CDR3 DNA reads TGCGCCAGCAGCGGGGGACTAGCGGGGGGGAACCAAGAGACCCAGTACTTC.

V is TRBV30 and J is TRBJ2-6; no firm D call. The germline gives CDR1 GTSNPN, CDR2 SVGIG (reference sequence). Trimming took 5 bases from V and 2 from J, leaving 7 bases between them. There are 13 residues in the CDR3. The CDR3 sequence: CAWAQAGANVLTF. CDR3 bases: TGTGCCTGGGCGCAGGCTGGGGCCAACGTCCTGACTTTC.

This sequence joins TRBV27 and TRBJ2-1; tentatively, D is TRBD2 (5 bases). V was pared by 2 bases and J by 7 bases, with 6 bases between. CDR3 size: 12 residues. Germline CDR1 and CDR2: MNHEY and SMNVEV (reference sequence). DNA for the CDR3: TGTGCCAGCAGTTTAACGGGAAATGAGCAGTTCTTC. Protein product: CASSLTGNEQFF.

The chain uses TRBV5-4 and TRBJ2-5; 12 bases align to TRBD2. CDR1 SGHNT and CDR2 YYREEE come from the germline V gene (reference sequence). After removal of 4 bases from V and 1 base from J, the junction contained 5 bases not matched to a gene. The CDR3 covers 16 residues. In DNA form, the CDR3 reads TGTGCCAGCAGCCCCCTAGCGGGGGGGCCCCAAGAGACCCAGTACTTC. Translated, it gives CASSPLAGGPQETQYF.

The J gene is TRBJ1-3, the V gene TRBV28, with no clear D. The CDR3 sequence is 16 residues long. The germline CDR1 and CDR2 sequences are MDHEN and SYDVKM. The V gene lost 2 bases and the J gene lost 0 bases, with 11 bases spanning the gap. CDR3 DNA sequence: TGTGCCAGCAGTTTAACGAACTCTCTCTCTGGAAACACCATATATTTT. Amino acids: CASSLTNSLSGNTIYF.